This T cell receptor beta chain was profiled in a study of cytomegalovirus exposure and HLA in healthy donors. This CDR3 has 14 amino acids. Germline lookup yields CDR1 SGHAT and CDR2 FQNNGV. Trimming at V came to 10 bases and at J to 2 bases, leaving 11 bases not matched to a gene. As concerns this clone: Its antigen is still unknown.

Findings of the study overall: Per published accounts, TCR beta sequences correctly predicted the HLA-A and HLA-B alleles of most subjects. The authors enumerated 164 TCR beta chains as linked to cytomegalovirus. In vitro experiments confirmed that a few CMV-associated chains were specific for CMV antigens.

13 Jbeta primers and 60 Vbeta primers were used for the PCR. Assay used: immunoSEQ multiplex PCR; TCRdb lists only in-frame clones, some missing. The sample data list about 130,000 clones. The chain joins TRBV11-2 to TRBJ2-7; 7 nucleotides align to TRBD1. This clonotype originated in a man aged 18 to 35 in good health and CMV-seronegative. What was sequenced was PBMCs. This chain's CDR3 is CATRGWTGTYEQYF. The CDR3 region has the DNA TGTGCCACCCGAGGTTGGACAGGCACCTACGAGCAGTACTTC.